The present TCR beta chain was sequenced within a study of T-cell reconstitution after alpha-beta-depleted transplantation in children. The library targeted TCRbeta and was prepared with unique molecular identifiers. TCRdb reanalysed the PCR reads using MiXCR and keeps one entry per CDR3 protein. The sample yields 400,000 to 500,000 distinct CDR3 sequences, approximately 10% seen once. In this sample, this clonotype turned up a few times. Germline trimming cut 2 bases from V and 0 bases from J; bases unmatched to any gene: 9. The germline V gene has CDR1 DFQATT and CDR2 SNEGSKA (reference sequence). The CDR3 is made up of 17 amino acids.

The starting material was PBMCs from the stem cell graft donor, obtained from the stem cell graft. The sequence was obtained from a human donor who donated a stem cell graft to a child with acute myeloid leukemia. This chain connects TRBV20-1 to TRBJ2-1; 8 bases line up with TRBD2. The CDR3, as DNA: TGCAGTGCTAGATCCTATGCGAGCGGGAGCTCCTACAATGAGCAGTTCTTC. Amino acids: CSARSYASGSSYNEQFF.